Following are 21 T cell receptor beta chains from one sample sequenced in a study of T cells in Graves' hyperthyroidism and ophthalmopathy. Amplified regions were TCR beta CDR3 sequences from RNA transcripts. TCR CDR3 regions were first amplified by RT-PCR with HTBI primers. MiXCR was run by TCRdb on the multiplex PCR reads, yielding one entry per CDR3 protein. The sample holds a few hundred thousand distinct CDR3 sequences; under 25% are singletons and the top ten take about a quarter. The specimen was blood. These receptor sequences come from a man aged 18 to 29 with Graves' hyperthyroidism.

This clonotype was found once. The chain joins TRBV4-1 to TRBJ2-7; D ambiguous. The CDR3 consists of 13 residues. Trimming took off 3 bases at V and 3 bases at J, with 9 bases between the two ends. The germline CDR1 and CDR2 sequences are MGHRA and YSYEKL. The CDR3 sequence: CASSQAVFYEQYF. CDR3 DNA: TGCGCCAGCAGCCAGGCTGTCTTCTACGAGCAGTACTTC.

The chain is built from TRBV2 and TRBJ2-7; D perhaps matches TRBD1 (6 bases). Germline CDR1 is SNHLY and CDR2 is FYNNEI. The CDR3 loop spans 14 amino acids. Trimming pared 7 bases from V and 0 bases from J, leaving 13 bases between. CDR3 DNA: TGTGCCAGCAAGCCCGGACAGAGCTCCTACGAGCAGTACTTC. This encodes CASKPGQSSYEQYF.

This clonotype has only a few counts. V is TRBV9 and J is TRBJ1-3; no clear D. Deletions cut 1 base from V and 2 bases from J, with 10 bases between. CDR1 SGDLS and CDR2 YYNGEE come from the germline V gene. This CDR3 has 15 amino acids. Here the CDR3 reads CASSVRLSPGNTIYF. The CDR3 region has the DNA TGTGCCAGCAGCGTAAGACTTTCACCTGGAAACACCATATATTTT.

This clonotype was seen ten or more times. The rearrangement joins TRBV20-1 to TRBJ1-3; unclear D gene. Looked up from germline, CDR1 is DFQATT and CDR2 is SNEGSKA (reference sequence). The CDR3 runs 11 residues. With 6 bases removed from V and 8 bases from J, the gap between germline ends came to 11 bases. CDR3 nucleotides: TGCAGTGCCTTATGGGTGGACACCATATATTTT. It yields the protein CSALWVDTIYF.

In this sample, this clonotype turned up many times. The rearrangement links TRBV6-5 to TRBJ2-2; no reliable D call. Germline V gives CDR1 MNHEY, CDR2 SVGAGI. The CDR3 contains 13 residues. The V gene lost 0 bases and the J gene lost 6 bases, with 5 bases spanning the gap. The CDR3 DNA reads as TGTGCCAGCAGTTACTCCGCCCCCGGGGAGCTGTTTTTT. It codes for CASSYSAPGELFF.

The rearrangement uses TRBV30 and TRBJ2-7; D might be TRBD2 (6 bases). The germline CDR1 and CDR2 sequences are GTSNPN and SVGIG (reference sequence). CDR3 length equals 14 residues. V lost 0 bases to trimming and J lost 3 bases, with 12 bases between them. The CDR3 nucleotides read TGTGCCTGGAGTGTACCGGGAGCCAACTACGAGCAGTACTTC. This translates into CAWSVPGANYEQYF. Full variable domain (rest looked up from reference TRBV30 and TRBJ2-7): SQTIHQWPATLVQPVGSPLSLECTVEGTSNPNLYWYRQAAGRGLQLLFYSVGIGQISSEVPQNLSASRPQDRQFILSSKKLLLSDSGFYLCAWSVPGANYEQYFGPGTRLTVT.

This clonotype was detected many times. J is TRBJ2-7 and V is TRBV7-2; D unclear. Germline CDR1 is SGHTA and CDR2 is FQGNSA. This CDR3 contains 13 residues. Trimming left V 5 bases short and J 2 bases short, with 10 bases between. The CDR3 spells CASSPSPPYEQYF. The CDR3 coding sequence is TGTGCCAGCAGCCCATCCCCCCCCTACGAGCAGTACTTC.

This clonotype was found many times. The chain combines TRBV10-3 with TRBJ2-7; 10 bases are a match to TRBD1. V dropped 0 bases and J dropped 4; count of bases not matched to a gene: 6. Germline lookup yields CDR1 ENHRY and CDR2 SYGVKD. The CDR3 runs 16 residues. The DNA of the CDR3 is TGTGCCATCAGTGAGTCCGGGGCGGGACAGGGGTACGAGCAGTACTTC. This encodes CAISESGAGQGYEQYF.

A few counts support this clonotype. The rearrangement links TRBV20-1 to TRBJ1-2, with a possible D match to TRBD1 (5 bases). The CDR3 sequence is 12 residues long. V dropped 0 bases and J dropped 8 bases, with 10 bases sitting between them. Germline-derived CDR1 and CDR2 are DFQATT and SNEGSKA (reference sequence). The CDR3 DNA reads as TGCAGTGCTAGAGAAACAGGCTGGGGCTACACCTTC. It specifies CSARETGWGYTF.

The chain uses TRBV20-1 and TRBJ1-5; a possible D gene is TRBD1 (6 bases). V shed 5 bases and J shed 1 base, with 9 bases lying between them. Germline V lookup: CDR1 DFQATT, CDR2 SNEGSKA (reference sequence). The CDR3 totals 13 residues. In DNA, the CDR3 is TGCAGTGCTTCAGGGGCGAGCAATCAGCCCCAGCATTTT. It codes for CSASGASNQPQHF.

This clonotype was found many times. The chain joins TRBV20-1 to TRBJ1-2; 10 bases are shared with TRBD1. The V gene end was trimmed by 3 bases and the J gene end by 2 bases; junction bases not matched to a gene: 9. This CDR3 comprises 16 residues. In germline, CDR1 is DFQATT, CDR2 SNEGSKA (reference sequence). DNA of the CDR3: TGCAGTGCTAGGCGGGACAGGGGAGTGGGGAACTATGGCTACACCTTC. Its translation: CSARRDRGVGNYGYTF.

This clonotype was seen a handful of times. Here the CDR3 reads CASSRSQGAGQPQHF. Written as DNA, the CDR3 is TGTGCCAGCAGTCGGTCACAGGGGGCGGGTCAGCCCCAGCATTTT. V usage is TRBV12-3 or TRBV12-4 and J usage is TRBJ1-5; 9 bases map to TRBD1. V gave up 5 bases and J gave up 6 bases; unmatched junction bases: 8. There are 15 residues in the CDR3.

This clonotype came up many times. The chain carries TRBV6-2 or TRBV6-3 and TRBJ2-2; the D is unclear. The germline V gene has CDR1 MNHEY and CDR2 SVGEGT. Trimming stripped 7 bases from V and 6 bases from J, with 9 bases between. The CDR3 has 12 amino acids. The CDR3 coding sequence is TGTGCCAGCACCCCATCGGCCGGGGAGCTGTTTTTT. Protein: CASTPSAGELFF.

This clonotype occurred once. The rearrangement links TRBV6-1 to TRBJ2-7; D might be TRBD1 (6 bases). Germline V CDR1 and CDR2: MNHNS, SASEGT. Between the trimmed V and J ends, which lost 9 bases and 3 bases, there was a span of 9 bases. The CDR3 runs to 11 residues. The CDR3 DNA reads as TGTGCCAGTACAGGGATCTACGAGCAGTACTTC. The encoded protein is CASTGIYEQYF.

This clonotype was observed at least ten times. V usage is TRBV18 and J usage is TRBJ1-1; no definite D call. The CDR3 loop spans 13 amino acids. The ends were cut back, 1 base at V and 5 bases at J, with 8 bases in the middle. Germline CDR1 and CDR2: KGHSH and LQKENI. The CDR3, as DNA: TGTGCCAGCTCACCACAGGAAGGGACTGAAGCTTTCTTT. It encodes CASSPQEGTEAFF. Full variable domain (missing parts from reference TRBV18 and TRBJ1-1): NAGVMQNPRHLVRRRGQEARLRCSPMKGHSHVYWYRQLPEEGLKFMVYLQKENIIDESGMPKERFSAEFPKEGPSILRIQQVVRGDSAAYFCASSPQEGTEAFFGQGTRLTVV.

This clonotype was counted a few times. This chain links TRBV28 with TRBJ2-7; D may be TRBD1 (5 bases). V was pared by 5 bases and J by 0 bases, with 17 bases between. The CDR3 is 16 residues long. Germline loops: CDR1 MDHEN, CDR2 SYDVKM. CDR3 sequence reads: CASSLHRQLLSYEQYF. CDR3 coding DNA: TGTGCCAGCAGTCTCCACCGACAGTTACTCTCCTACGAGCAGTACTTC.

This clonotype was seen a few times. The chain carries TRBV6-5 and TRBJ2-4; D is uncertain. The germline V gene encodes CDR1 MNHEY and CDR2 SVGAGI. The V end was cut by 4 bases, the J end by 8 bases, with 15 bases between. The CDR3 is 14 residues long. The CDR3 coding sequence is TGTGCCAGCAGTTCCTACAGTGGGGAAGACATTCAGTACTTC. Translation: CASSSYSGEDIQYF.

This clonotype was detected ten times or more. The J gene is TRBJ2-2, the V gene TRBV7-9; no clear D gene. The germline V gene encodes CDR1 SEHNR and CDR2 FQNEAQ (reference sequence). V dropped 4 bases and J dropped 4 bases, with 10 bases sitting between them. The CDR3 is 14 amino acids. This CDR3 reads CASSSTFSTGELFF. The CDR3 nucleotides read TGTGCCAGCAGCTCGACCTTTTCCACCGGGGAGCTGTTTTTT.

In regard to this clonotype: One end of the junction varies from germline; a read error may be responsible. The chain uses TRBV7-7 and TRBJ2-7, with TRBD2 as a possible D gene (5 bases). The CDR3 has 16 amino acids. Germline CDR1 is SSHAT and CDR2 is FNYEAQ (reference sequence). DNA for the CDR3: TGTGCTAGCAGCACCCCCGGGTTGTGGCTAGCTCACGAGCAGTACTTC. This encodes CASSTPGLWLAHEQYF.

This clonotype was seen more than once but under ten times. The V gene is TRBV5-1, the J gene TRBJ1-1, with D possibly being TRBD1 (5 bases). This CDR3 region has 15 residues. Germline CDR1 reads SGHRS; CDR2 reads YFSETQ. V dropped 0 bases and J dropped 1 base, with 10 bases sitting between them. CDR3 DNA sequence: TGCGCCAGCAGCTTGGACTGGAGGGGGAACACTGAAGCTTTCTTT. Its translation: CASSLDWRGNTEAFF.

The rearrangement joins TRBV7-2 to TRBJ2-7; perhaps TRBD2 as D (7 bases). The CDR3 length is 14 residues. Trimming stripped 5 bases from V and 7 bases from J, with 18 bases between. Germline V lookup: CDR1 SGHTA, CDR2 FQGNSA. CDR3 DNA: TGTGCCAGCAGCCCCTGGGAGGGGGGAAGAGAGCAGTACTTC. It encodes CASSPWEGGREQYF.